This T cell receptor (beta chain) was observed in a study of read filtering for tumor transcriptome and immune sequencing. Background on the study: Mean patient age was about 66 years, range roughly 40 to 80; approximately 17 male, some 15 female. After DNase treatment, RNA was made into whole-transcriptome libraries.

Trimming took 3 bases from V and 4 from J, leaving 6 bases between them. There are 12 residues in the CDR3. Germline V gene lookup returns CDR1 SQVTM and CDR2 ANQGSEA. This clonotype was picked up many times. Every patient had bone marrow sampled while the disease was active. The library was built from roughly 400 ng RNA with molecular barcoded adaptors for alpha/delta and beta/gamma chains. From the reads, TCRdb called clonotypes with MiXCR, one entry per CDR3 protein. The sample lists 85,000 or so distinct CDR3 sequences; roughly an eighth were seen once. This TCR came from a donor aged 40 or over with multiple myeloma. The J gene is TRBJ2-2, the V gene TRBV29-1; D is undetermined. Sequenced input: a population of CD138-negative cells sorted from bone marrow. DNA for the CDR3: TGCAGCGTTGATTCCAGCACCGGGGAGCTGTTTTTT. Protein product: CSVDSSTGELFF.